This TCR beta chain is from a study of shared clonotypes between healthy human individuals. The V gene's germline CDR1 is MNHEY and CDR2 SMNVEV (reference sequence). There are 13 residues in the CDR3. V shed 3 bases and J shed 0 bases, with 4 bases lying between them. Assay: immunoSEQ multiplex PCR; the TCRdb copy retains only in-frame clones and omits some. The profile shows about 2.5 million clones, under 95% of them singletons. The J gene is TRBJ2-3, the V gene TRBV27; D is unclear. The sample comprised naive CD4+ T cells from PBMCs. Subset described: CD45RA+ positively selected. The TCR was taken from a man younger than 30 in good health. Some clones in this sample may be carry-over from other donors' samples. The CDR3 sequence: CASSFYSTDTQYF. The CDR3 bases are TGTGCCAGCAGTTTCTATAGCACAGATACGCAGTATTTT.